This T cell receptor (beta chain) was captured by sequencing in a study of cytomegalovirus exposure and HLA in healthy donors. Primers for the PCR totalled 60 Vbeta and 13 Jbeta. The method was immunoSEQ multiplex PCR; TCRdb's version includes in-frame clones alone and lacks a portion of them. The sample shows some 150,000 clones, 70% to 85% of them seen only once. The receptor's source is a male donor in good health and CMV-seronegative. The sequenced material came from PBMCs.

This chain's CDR3 is CASGPGELGRYGYTF. The CDR3 DNA sequence: TGTGCCAGTGGGCCAGGCGAGTTGGGGCGCTATGGCTACACCTTC. V gene TRBV6-1 combines with J gene TRBJ1-2; D is perhaps TRBD1 (5 bases). The germline gives CDR1 MNHNS, CDR2 SASEGT. The CDR3 is 15 residues long. The V and J ends lost 9 bases and 4 bases respectively, with 21 bases between them.